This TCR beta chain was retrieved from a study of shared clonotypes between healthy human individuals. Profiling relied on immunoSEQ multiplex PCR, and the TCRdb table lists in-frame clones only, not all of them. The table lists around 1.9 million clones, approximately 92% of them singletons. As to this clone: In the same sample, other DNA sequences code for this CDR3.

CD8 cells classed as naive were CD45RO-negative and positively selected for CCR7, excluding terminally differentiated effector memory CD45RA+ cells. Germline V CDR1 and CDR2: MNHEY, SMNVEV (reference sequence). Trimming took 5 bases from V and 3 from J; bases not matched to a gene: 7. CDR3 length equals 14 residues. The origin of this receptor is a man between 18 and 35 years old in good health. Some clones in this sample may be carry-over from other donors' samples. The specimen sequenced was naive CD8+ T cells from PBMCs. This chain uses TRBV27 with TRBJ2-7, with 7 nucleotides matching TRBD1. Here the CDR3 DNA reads TGTGCCAGCAGTCTGGGGGCAGGGGGCTACGAGCAGTACTTC. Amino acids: CASSLGAGGYEQYF.